This T cell receptor beta chain was observed in a study of blood T cell repertoires in COVID-19. Study-wide background: The study drew acute and convalescent COVID-19 samples from the United States, Italy and Spain. PBMCs, B-cell-depleted T cells, or T cells were the source of the cDNA or gDNA that made up the material.

The CDR3 runs to 12 residues. Looked up from germline, CDR1 is SNHLY and CDR2 is FYNNEI. The V gene lost 8 bases and the J gene lost 2 bases, with 9 bases spanning the gap. Methods used by the authors: Amplified reference gene primers provided the basis for estimating nucleated cell counts. Sequenced by immunoSEQ multiplex PCR; TCRdb stores in-frame clones only, minus some. The V and J calls and the clone size are those of that table, but D and trimming were determined from the DNA. Of 65,000 to 90,000 clones in the sample, around 90% were seen once. The J gene is TRBJ1-2, the V gene TRBV2; D is uncertain. The sample taken for sequencing was peripheral blood. The TCR was taken from a human donor in a cohort sampled during active COVID-19. In DNA, the CDR3 is TGTGCCAGCCGAGGAGGAAACTATGGCTACACCTTC. Residues: CASRGGNYGYTF.